The 30 T cell receptor beta chains presented below share a single source sample, sequenced in a study of T cells after yellow fever vaccination. TCRdb called the 5' RACE reads again in MiXCR, with one record for every CDR3 protein. The data contain about 320,000 distinct CDR3 sequences, over 3.5% of them singletons. Sample: PBMCs, taken 15 days after the yellow fever booster vaccination. These receptors were taken from a man aged 18 to 30 who received the YFV17D yellow fever vaccine.

The sample holds many counts of this clonotype. The V and J genes are TRBV6-2 or TRBV6-3 and TRBJ1-2; possible D gene TRBD1, 6 bases. CDR3 length: 15 residues. CDR1 MNHEY and CDR2 SVGEGT come from the germline V gene. V lost 6 bases, J lost 3 bases, and 17 bases lay in between. The CDR3 sequence: CASSFFQGLDYGYTF. In nucleotides, the CDR3 is TGTGCCAGCAGCTTTTTCCAGGGGCTCGACTATGGCTACACCTTC.

The sample holds many counts of this clonotype. J is TRBJ2-5 and V is TRBV4-1; 7 nucleotides match TRBD2. CDR1 MGHRA and CDR2 YSYEKL come from the germline V gene. The CDR3 covers 18 residues. After removal of 1 base from V and 0 bases from J, the junction contained 11 bases not matched to a gene. CDR3 sequence reads: CASSQAVMSGGYQETQYF. For the CDR3, the DNA is TGCGCCAGCAGCCAAGCGGTTATGTCGGGGGGTTACCAAGAGACCCAGTACTTC.

The V call is TRBV5-6, the J call TRBJ2-4, with 11 bases aligning to TRBD2. The ends lost 5 bases at V and 3 bases at J; junction bases unmatched: 10. CDR3 length: 17 residues. CDR1 is SGHDT, CDR2 YYEEEE, per germline. CDR3 in DNA: TGTGCCAGCAGTTCACCGGGACTAGCGGACCTCAAAAACATTCAGTACTTC. Translating gives CASSSPGLADLKNIQYF. Full variable domain (outside the CDR3, taken from reference TRBV5-6 and TRBJ2-4): DAGVTQSPTHLIKTRGQQVTLRCSPKSGHDTVSWYQQALGQGPQFIFQYYEEEERQRGNFPDRFSGHQFPNYSSELNVNALLLGDSALYLCASSSPGLADLKNIQYFGAGTRLSVL.

This clonotype occurred many times. V usage is TRBV20-1 and J usage is TRBJ2-3; D possibly corresponds to TRBD2 (5 bases). The CDR3 consists of 13 residues. Germline V gene data show CDR1 as DFQATT and CDR2 as SNEGSKA (reference sequence). V was cut by 4 bases and J by 3 bases, with 11 bases left in between. The CDR3 reads CSATKQRTDTQYF. In DNA, the CDR3 is TGCAGTGCTACGAAACAGCGGACAGATACGCAGTATTTT.

The rearrangement links TRBV20-1 to TRBJ1-3; tentatively, D is TRBD1 (5 bases). The CDR3 loop spans 13 amino acids. Germline V gene data show CDR1 as DFQATT and CDR2 as SNEGSKA (reference sequence). V was cut by 3 bases and J by 5 bases, with 11 bases left in between. As DNA, the CDR3 is TGCAGTGCTAGGGGGACCTACCGAAACACCATATATTTT. Translating gives CSARGTYRNTIYF.

This clonotype was detected many times. The chain links TRBV14 to TRBJ2-1; the match to TRBD1 covers 8 bases. Germline V gene sequence: CDR1 SGHDN, CDR2 FVKESK. CDR3 length: 15 residues. V lost 6 bases to trimming and J lost 3 bases; unmatched junction nucleotides: 7. CDR3 residues: CASRKGQDYYNEQFF. CDR3 nucleotides: TGTGCCAGCAGAAAGGGACAGGATTACTACAATGAGCAGTTCTTC. The whole variable domain, filled in from reference TRBV14 and TRBJ2-1, reads EAGVTQFPSHSVIEKGQTVTLRCDPISGHDNLYWYRRVMGKEIKFLLHFVKESKQDESGMPNNRFLAERTGGTYSTLKVQPAELEDSGVYFCASRKGQDYYNEQFFGPGTRLTVL.

This clonotype has a handful of counts. The V call is TRBV5-4, the J call TRBJ1-1; possibly TRBD1 for D (6 bases). V lost 0 bases and J 5 bases, leaving 11 bases between the germline ends. Per the germline V gene, CDR1 is SGHNT and CDR2 is YYREEE (reference sequence). The CDR3 spans 14 residues. CDR3 DNA sequence: TGTGCCAGCAGCTTGGCCGGGGGCGGGACTGAAGCTTTCTTT. Residues: CASSLAGGGTEAFF.

This clonotype came up many times. This chain uses TRBV4-3 with TRBJ2-3; D is undetermined. The CDR3 spans 16 residues. The V end was cut by 0 bases, the J end by 1 base, with 11 bases between. Germline lookup yields CDR1 LGHNA and CDR2 YSLEER. The CDR3 bases are TGCGCCAGCAGCCAAGAACCCGGCAGAGGCACAGATACGCAGTATTTT. Amino acids: CASSQEPGRGTDTQYF.

DNA of the CDR3: TGTGCCAGCAGCTCGGGACTAGCGGTAGCAGATACGCAGTATTTT. It encodes CASSSGLAVADTQYF. The chain recombines TRBV7-2 with TRBJ2-3; 11 bases map to TRBD2. The germline V gene encodes CDR1 SGHTA and CDR2 FQGNSA. The J segment lost 4 bases and the V segment lost 4 bases, leaving 4 bases of the junction unmatched. This CDR3 is built from 15 residues.

This clonotype was detected ten times or more. The chain couples TRBV6-5 to TRBJ1-1; unclear D gene. The V end was cut by 0 bases, the J end by 5 bases, with 10 bases between. Germline assignment: CDR1 MNHEY and CDR2 SVGAGI. The CDR3 has 14 amino acids. The CDR3 coding sequence is TGTGCCAGCAGTTACTCGGTTGGAGTTACTGAAGCTTTCTTT. It translates to CASSYSVGVTEAFF.

The J gene is TRBJ1-2, the V gene TRBV14, with 9 bases aligning to TRBD1. The CDR3 extends over 15 amino acids. The ends lost 3 bases at V and 5 bases at J; junction bases unmatched: 7. The V gene's germline CDR1 is SGHDN and CDR2 FVKESK. The DNA for the CDR3 is TGTGCCAGCAGCCAGAGGGACAGGGAGGGATATGGCTACACCTTC. Its protein is CASSQRDREGYGYTF.

This chain joins TRBV12-3 or TRBV12-4 and TRBJ1-6, with TRBD1 matching over 7 bases. There are 15 residues in the CDR3. With V trimmed by 3 bases and J by 6 bases, 5 bases remained unmatched. The CDR3 DNA is TGTGCCAGCAGTTTCCAGGGGGTGGCTAATTCACCCCTCCACTTT. Translated: CASSFQGVANSPLHF.

This clonotype was counted many times. This chain connects TRBV6-5 to TRBJ2-5; 7 nucleotides line up with TRBD2. Germline V gene lookup returns CDR1 MNHEY and CDR2 SVGAGI. The CDR3 has 14 amino acids. Trimming removed 5 bases from V and 1 base from J; junction bases left unmatched: 4. CDR3 sequence reads: CASSTRGSQETQYF. In DNA form, the CDR3 reads TGTGCCAGCAGTACACGCGGGAGCCAAGAGACCCAGTACTTC.

The CDR3 reads CASSLRMLLPIARYNSPLHF. CDR3 nucleotide sequence: TGCGCCAGCAGCCTGCGAATGCTCCTCCCCATAGCCCGTTATAATTCACCCCTCCACTTT. The V and J genes are TRBV4-3 and TRBJ1-6; D not certain. The V and J ends lost 4 bases and 4 bases respectively, with 26 bases between them. This CDR3 comprises 20 residues. In germline, CDR1 is LGHNA, CDR2 YSLEER.

This clonotype has at least ten counts. This chain joins TRBV7-2 and TRBJ2-5, with D possibly being TRBD2 (6 bases). CDR3 length: 15 amino acids. The germline V gene encodes CDR1 SGHTA and CDR2 FQGNSA. Trimming pared 5 bases from V and 2 bases from J, leaving 15 bases between. CDR3 region: CASSLGLSLQETQYF. CDR3 nucleotide sequence: TGTGCCAGCAGCCTGGGACTGTCACTTCAAGAGACCCAGTACTTC.

This clonotype occurred a few times. The chain links TRBV5-1 to TRBJ2-5, with 8 bases matching TRBD1. Germline CDR1 SGHRS, CDR2 YFSETQ. After removal of 3 bases from V and 1 base from J, the junction contained 2 bases not matched to a gene. This CDR3 is 14 amino acids long. Here the CDR3 reads CASSWTGPQETQYF. The CDR3 DNA follows: TGCGCCAGCAGCTGGACAGGGCCCCAAGAGACCCAGTACTTC.

In its sample, this clonotype was seen a few times. The chain has TRBV29-1 and TRBJ1-2, with D perhaps matching TRBD1 (6 bases). Germline values: CDR1 SQVTM, CDR2 ANQGSEA. The ends were cut back, 6 bases at V and 4 bases at J, with 15 bases in the middle. The CDR3 length is 13 residues. CDR3 protein: CSVNGGPSYGYTF. DNA of the CDR3: TGCAGCGTCAACGGGGGGCCGAGCTATGGCTACACCTTC.

This clonotype was seen a few times. The genes are TRBV11-2 and TRBJ1-5; TRBD1 agrees at 7 bases. Losses at the gene ends were 3 bases for V and 4 bases for J; bases not matched to a gene: 3. The CDR3 sequence is 14 residues long. CDR1 and CDR2 from the germline V gene are SGHAT and FQNNGV. CDR3: CASSFLQGNQPQHF. In nucleotides, the CDR3 is TGTGCCAGCAGCTTTTTACAGGGGAATCAGCCCCAGCATTTT.

This sequence joins TRBV5-1 and TRBJ2-7; TRBD1 matches at 7 bases. CDR3 length equals 14 residues. CDR1 is SGHRS, CDR2 YFSETQ, per germline. Losses at the gene ends were 4 bases for V and 2 bases for J; bases not matched to a gene: 6. The chain's CDR3 is CASSPGTETYEQYF. Written as DNA, the CDR3 is TGCGCCAGCAGCCCTGGGACAGAGACCTACGAGCAGTACTTC.

On this clonotype itself: A much larger clone sits a single nucleotide away, making a read error possible. V is TRBV9 and J is TRBJ1-3; 8 nucleotides match TRBD1. The CDR3 length is 16 residues. In germline, CDR1 is SGDLS, CDR2 YYNGEE. CDR3 sequence: CARSVTGQGSGNTIYF. The CDR3 DNA reads as TGTGCCAGGAGCGTTACCGGACAGGGCTCAGGAAACACCATATATTTT. Variable domain in full (rest from reference TRBV9 and TRBJ1-3): DSGVTQTPKHLITATGQRVTLRCSPRSGDLSVYWYQQSLDQGLQFLIQYYNGEERAKGNILERFSAQQFPDLHSELNLSSLELGDSALYFCARSVTGQGSGNTIYFGEGSWLTVV.

This clonotype was observed a handful of times. The V and J genes are TRBV4-3 and TRBJ2-5; 8 bases are shared with TRBD2. V was pared by 0 bases and J by 0 bases, with 9 bases of the junction left unmatched. Germline values: CDR1 LGHNA, CDR2 YSLEER. CDR3 length: 18 residues. The chain's CDR3 is CASSQDAAGAGYQETQYF. The CDR3 region has the DNA TGCGCCAGCAGCCAAGACGCAGCGGGGGCAGGGTACCAAGAGACCCAGTACTTC.

This clonotype was picked up many times. V is TRBV12-3 or TRBV12-4 and J is TRBJ2-1, with D unclear. V was shortened by 4 bases and J by 4 bases, with 11 bases between the two germline ends. The CDR3 consists of 14 residues. Here the CDR3 reads CASSSSTQYNEQFF. The CDR3 DNA reads TGTGCCAGCAGTTCATCTACCCAGTACAATGAGCAGTTCTTC.

Many counts were recorded for this clonotype. CDR3 amino acids: CSAREGGEKLFF. In DNA, the CDR3 is TGCAGTGCTAGAGAGGGCGGTGAAAAACTGTTTTTT. The chain recombines TRBV20-1 with TRBJ1-4, with no clear D. Germline V lookup: CDR1 DFQATT, CDR2 SNEGSKA (reference sequence). V was trimmed by 0 bases and J by 7 bases, leaving 6 bases between them. The CDR3 totals 12 residues.

The CDR3 nucleotides read TGCAGCGTTGTTTTCGGCAGTGGCGAGCAGTACTTC. It codes for CSVVFGSGEQYF. This sequence joins TRBV29-1 and TRBJ2-7; D ambiguous. The CDR3 is made up of 12 amino acids. Germline V gives CDR1 SQVTM, CDR2 ANQGSEA. Between the trimmed V and J ends, which lost 4 bases and 6 bases, there was a span of 13 bases.

Many counts were recorded for this clonotype. V gene TRBV4-3 combines with J gene TRBJ1-1; 7 bases are shared with TRBD1. The germline V gene encodes CDR1 LGHNA and CDR2 YSLEER. Trimming took 0 bases from V and 10 from J; bases not matched to a gene: 5. The CDR3 is made up of 13 amino acids. CDR3: CASSQDRDRAAFF. In DNA, the CDR3 is TGCGCCAGCAGCCAAGACCGAGACAGGGCAGCTTTCTTT.

V and J are TRBV5-1 and TRBJ1-1; 9 nucleotides line up with TRBD1. Germline V gives CDR1 SGHRS, CDR2 YFSETQ. J lost 5 bases, V lost 6 bases, and 8 bases had no gene match. There are 14 residues in the CDR3. DNA for the CDR3: TGCGCCAGCACAGAACAGGGGGCTGGGACTGAAGCTTTCTTT. This translates into CASTEQGAGTEAFF.

In this sample, this clonotype turned up many times. The rearrangement uses TRBV12-3 or TRBV12-4 and TRBJ2-3; TRBD2 aligns across 7 bases. J gave up 3 bases and V 7 bases, and 10 bases lay outside the gene matches. CDR3 length: 15 amino acids. The CDR3 bases are TGTGCCAGCAAGCGGGGAATTTACGCAACAGATACGCAGTATTTT. Amino acid sequence: CASKRGIYATDTQYF.

Many counts were recorded for this clonotype. The J gene is TRBJ2-5, the V gene TRBV11-2; D assignment may be TRBD1 or TRBD2 (5 bases each). The CDR3 consists of 15 residues. CDR1 and CDR2 from the germline V gene are SGHAT and FQNNGV. V lost 5 bases and J 2 bases, leaving 15 bases between the germline ends. This CDR3 reads CASSPWGRGQETQYF. The CDR3 region has the DNA TGTGCCAGCAGCCCTTGGGGGAGAGGGCAAGAGACCCAGTACTTC.

The sample holds many counts of this clonotype. The chain carries TRBV12-3 or TRBV12-4 and TRBJ2-2, with D possibly matching TRBD2 (6 bases). V shed 9 bases and J shed 6 bases, with 14 bases lying between them. The CDR3 spans 13 residues. Here the CDR3 DNA reads TGTGCCAGTAGGGGTAGCGGAGCCGGGGAGCTGTTTTTT. Translating it yields CASRGSGAGELFF.

This clonotype came up a few times. The chain joins TRBV5-8 to TRBJ1-5, with D unresolved. The CDR3 loop spans 14 amino acids. Between the trimmed V and J ends, which lost 6 bases and 0 bases, there was a span of 10 bases. Germline V gives CDR1 SGHTS, CDR2 YDEGEE. This chain's CDR3 is CASNAEYSNQPQHF. The CDR3 nucleotides read TGTGCCAGCAACGCGGAATATAGCAATCAGCCCCAGCATTTT.